The sequence of this TCR beta chain was determined in a study of blood T cells in healthy people across ages. Turning to the study itself: Per two T cells, template switching captured roughly one barcoded beta molecule.

The V segment lost 5 bases and the J segment 5 bases; nucleotides outside the gene matches: 7. Germline loops: CDR1 SEHNR, CDR2 FQNEAQ (reference sequence). CDR3 length: 15 residues. Study results and limitations: Across samples, TCR beta diversity tracked strongly with naive T cell percentage.

All donors came from Russia, were Caucasian and healthy, and spanned ages about 6 to 100. About 10 milliliters of peripheral blood were drawn from each donor. With respect to this clonotype: Its specificity is unknown.

PCR was performed a second time for about 7 to 12 cycles using a sample-barcoded 5' primer and a J-beta primer mix. Using its own MiXCR run on the 5' RACE reads, TCRdb lists one record per CDR3 protein. The sample has fewer than 900,000 distinct CDR3 sequences, around 40% seen once. The source is a woman in her sixties in good health. The chain uses TRBV7-9 and TRBJ1-1; 11 nucleotides line up with TRBD1. The specimen sequenced was blood. The CDR3 region has the DNA TGTGCCAGCAGCCCGCCGGGGACAGGGGGGACTGAAGCTTTCTTT. Translating gives CASSPPGTGGTEAFF.